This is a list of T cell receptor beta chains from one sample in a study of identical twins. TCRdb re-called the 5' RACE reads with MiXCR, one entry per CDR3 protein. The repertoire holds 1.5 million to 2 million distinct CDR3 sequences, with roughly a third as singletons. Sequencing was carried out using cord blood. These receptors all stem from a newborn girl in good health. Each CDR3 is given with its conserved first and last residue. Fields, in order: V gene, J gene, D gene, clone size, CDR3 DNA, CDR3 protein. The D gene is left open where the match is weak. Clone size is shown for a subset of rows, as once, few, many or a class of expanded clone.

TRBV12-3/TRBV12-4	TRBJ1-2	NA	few	TGTGCCAGCAGTTTTATGACATCTCATGGCTACACCTTC	CASSFMTSHGYTF
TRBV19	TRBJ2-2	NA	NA	TGTGCCAGTAGTATTTCAGGGAACACCGGGGAGCTGTTTTTT	CASSISGNTGELFF
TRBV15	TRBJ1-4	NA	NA	TGTGCCACCAGCAGAGATGGCCCCGGGCGTGAAAAACTGTTTTTT	CATSRDGPGREKLFF
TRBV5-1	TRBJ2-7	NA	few	TGCGCCAGCAGCTTCGAGCGTCGATACGAGCAGTACTTC	CASSFERRYEQYF
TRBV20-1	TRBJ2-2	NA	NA	TGCAGTGCTGCAGGTGCGAACACCGGGGAGCTGTTTTTT	CSAAGANTGELFF
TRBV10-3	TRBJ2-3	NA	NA	TGTGCCATCGGCGGGGGCCTAGATACGCAGTATTTT	CAIGGGLDTQYF
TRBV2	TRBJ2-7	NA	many	TGTGCCAGCAGTGAAGTAGGAAACGAGCAGTACTTC	CASSEVGNEQYF
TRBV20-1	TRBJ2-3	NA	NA	TGCAGTGCTAGTAGATCGCAGGTGCAGTATTTT	CSASRSQVQYF
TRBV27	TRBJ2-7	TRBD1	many	TGTGCCAGCAGTCCCCGGACAGGAACCTACGAGCAGTACTTC	CASSPRTGTYEQYF
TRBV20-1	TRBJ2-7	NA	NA	TGCAGTGCTAGAGATCTGAGAGGGGCCTACGAGCAGTACTTC	CSARDLRGAYEQYF
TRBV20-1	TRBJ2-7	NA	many	TGCAGTGCTAGAGATCGTGGGGGGTCCTCCTACGAGCAGTACTTC	CSARDRGGSSYEQYF
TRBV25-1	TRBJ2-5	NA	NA	TGTGCCACCCTTGGGCCTAATTGGGAGACCCAGTACTTC	CATLGPNWETQYF
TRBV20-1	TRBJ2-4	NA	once	TGCAGTGCTAGAGGGTGTGTCAAAAACATTCAGTACTTC	CSARGCVKNIQYF
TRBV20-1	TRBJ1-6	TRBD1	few	TGCAGTGCTAGCCTCGACAGGGTTAGGGATTCACCCCTCCACTTT	CSASLDRVRDSPLHF
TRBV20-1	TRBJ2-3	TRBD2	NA	TGCAGTGCTAGAGCCCCTCCCAAAAGCGGGAGGAGCACAGATACGCAGTATTTT	CSARAPPKSGRSTDTQYF
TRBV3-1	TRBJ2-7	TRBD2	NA	TGTGCCAGCAGCCAAGATCTAGCGGGATATTACGAGCAGTACTTC	CASSQDLAGYYEQYF
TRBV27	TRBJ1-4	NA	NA	TGTGCCAGCAGTTTATACTTCGTTCCAGGACCCCCAACTAATGAAAAACTGTTTTTT	CASSLYFVPGPPTNEKLFF
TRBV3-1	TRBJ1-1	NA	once	TGTGCCAGCAGCCAAGAGAGCTGGGGAGCTTTCTTT	CASSQESWGAFF
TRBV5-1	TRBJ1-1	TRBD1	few	TGCGCCAGCCATTCAAGGGGACAGCTCTCAGGGAGCATGAACACTGAAGCTTTCTTT	CASHSRGQLSGSMNTEAFF